This TCR beta chain was found in a study of shared clonotypes between healthy human individuals. Findings and caveats of the study: Among donors, the sharing of clonotypes was expected to be influenced by sequencing depth.

J was trimmed by 5 bases and V by 3 bases; bases with no gene match: 5. Germline CDR1 reads SGHRS; CDR2 reads YFSETQ. The CDR3 covers 15 residues. For each subset, genomic DNA was distributed in equal portions over several immunoSEQ plates. Per the original data handling: Quality scores were absent from the junction-only immunoSEQ sequences, so filtering differed. Generated by immunoSEQ multiplex PCR, the TCRdb table keeps only in-frame clones and is missing some. The V and J calls and clone size are taken from that table; D and trimming were inferred from the DNA. The sample holds about 680,000 clones, 90% to 95% seen once. Cells designated naive CD8 were CD45RO-negative and were positively selected for CCR7, with terminally differentiated effector memory CD45RA+ cells excluded. The donors were adults (healthy and HIV-negative) with no recent acute infections or vaccinations. This clone occurred many times. The antigen remains unidentified.

This sequence was found in a man aged 30-40 years in good health. The sequencing input was naive CD8+ T cells sorted from blood. J is TRBJ2-1 and V is TRBV5-1; 10 bases agree with TRBD2. The CDR3 reads CASSSLGLADNEQFF. For the CDR3, the DNA is TGCGCCAGCAGCTCGTTAGGACTAGCGGACAATGAGCAGTTCTTC.